These 12 T cell receptor beta chains were sequenced from one sample in a study of cytotoxic CD8 clonotypes in ibrutinib-treated CLL. Only in-frame clones appear in the TCRdb table, and some are missing; sequencing was by immunoSEQ multiplex PCR. The data contain some 130,000 clones, about 70% of them singletons. Sequences were derived from PBMCs, sampled after 24 months of ibrutinib treatment. The receptor source for this set is a human donor with chronic lymphocytic leukemia.

The genes are TRBV7-3 and TRBJ1-2; tentative D call: TRBD1 (6 bases). V lost 5 bases and J 2 bases, leaving 12 bases between the germline ends. This CDR3 is 14 amino acids long. Per the germline V gene, CDR1 is SGHTA and CDR2 is FQGTGA. The CDR3 DNA is TGTGCCAGCAGCCCAGGACAGACCAACTATGGCTACACCTTC. Protein: CASSPGQTNYGYTF.

CDR3 protein: CASRPGGQETQYF. As DNA, the CDR3 is TGTGCCAGCCGGCCCGGGGGACAAGAGACCCAGTACTTC. The chain links TRBV2 to TRBJ2-5; possibly TRBD2 for D (6 bases). Germline V gives CDR1 SNHLY, CDR2 FYNNEI. Trimming cost V 8 bases and J 2 bases, with 12 bases left between them. The CDR3 contains 13 residues.

This chain joins TRBV19 and TRBJ1-3, with D maybe TRBD1 (5 bases). V lost 5 bases and J lost 0, with 8 bases in between. CDR3 length equals 14 residues. Germline V gene data show CDR1 as LNHDA and CDR2 as SQIVND (reference sequence). CDR3 nucleotide sequence: TGTGCCAGTAGTGGGACCCACTCTGGAAACACCATATATTTT. Its translation is CASSGTHSGNTIYF.

The chain joins TRBV5-1 to TRBJ2-7; 8 nucleotides align to TRBD2. The CDR3 is 13 amino acids. V was clipped by 5 bases and J by 3 bases; unmatched bases: 4. Germline assignment: CDR1 SGHRS and CDR2 YFSETQ. The CDR3 loop is CASRAGTSYEQYF. The CDR3 DNA is TGCGCCAGCAGGGCGGGGACTAGCTACGAGCAGTACTTC.

This clone was seen more than once but under ten times. This rearrangement joins TRBV19 to TRBJ2-5, with D possibly being TRBD1 or TRBD2 (5 bases each). The germline V and J ends were trimmed by 5 bases and 6 bases, with 13 bases remaining between them. CDR1 and CDR2 from the germline V gene are LNHDA and SQIVND (reference sequence). This CDR3 contains 13 residues. As DNA, the CDR3 is TGTGCCAGTAGTGAGCAGGGCGGGCAGACCCAGTACTTC. This sequence encodes CASSEQGGQTQYF.

With regard to this clone: No DNA is shown, since the ends of the CDR3 on it are uncertain; the CDR3 is the one TCRdb lists. The J gene is TRBJ2-1, the V gene TRBV5-4. Germline V CDR1 and CDR2: SGHNT, YYREEE (reference sequence). 16 amino acids form the CDR3, both terminal residues included. CDR3 region: CASSPLSGPRLAEQFF.

V usage is TRBV7-6 and J usage is TRBJ1-2; D is possibly TRBD1 (6 bases). The CDR3 extends over 13 amino acids. V lost 4 bases and J lost 3, with 9 bases in between. Germline CDR1 is SGHVS and CDR2 is FNYEAQ. CDR3 bases: TGTGCCAGCAGCTGGGGGACACACTATGGCTACACCTTC. This translates into CASSWGTHYGYTF.

The genes are TRBV10-3 and TRBJ2-7; D is ambiguous. There are 12 residues in the CDR3. CDR1 is ENHRY and CDR2 is SYGVKD in the germline V gene. The V end lost 11 bases, the J end lost 2 bases, and 13 bases lay between the germline ends. The CDR3 DNA reads as TGTGCCTCGGTAGGCGGAACCTACGAGCAGTACTTC. The encoded protein is CASVGGTYEQYF.

The V and J genes are TRBV6-6 and TRBJ2-7, with 10 bases fitting TRBD1. The CDR3 is 15 amino acids. V lost 0 bases to trimming and J lost 6 bases; unmatched junction nucleotides: 5. Germline V CDR1 and CDR2: MNHNY, SVGAGI (reference sequence). In DNA, the CDR3 is TGTGCCAGCAGTTACTCCGGGACAGGGGTAGGCGAGCAGTACTTC. It specifies CASSYSGTGVGEQYF.

This clone was seen a few times. The chain has TRBV7-9 and TRBJ2-1; D ambiguous. Germline V lookup: CDR1 SEHNR, CDR2 FQNEAQ (reference sequence). V gave up 5 bases and J gave up 6 bases, with 11 bases separating them. The CDR3 loop spans 13 amino acids. CDR3: CASSTGQGNEQFF. Here the CDR3 DNA reads TGTGCCAGCAGCACCGGGCAAGGCAATGAGCAGTTCTTC.

This chain links TRBV7-9 with TRBJ2-3, with D perhaps TRBD2 (5 bases). Trimming took off 4 bases at V and 5 bases at J, with 16 bases between the two ends. Germline V CDR1 and CDR2: SEHNR, FQNEAQ (reference sequence). The CDR3 loop spans 15 amino acids. The CDR3 loop is CASSSDLAPGDTQYF. The CDR3 DNA sequence: TGTGCCAGCAGCTCCGACCTAGCTCCGGGAGATACGCAGTATTTT.

This chain connects TRBV6-4 to TRBJ1-2; possible D gene TRBD1, 5 bases. Germline V gene lookup returns CDR1 MRHNA and CDR2 SNTAGT. V lost 8 bases and J lost 4, with 14 bases in between. This CDR3 region has 13 residues. CDR3 DNA sequence: TGTGCCAGCCGCCGGGACGGGGCCTATGGCTACACCTTC. The encoded protein is CASRRDGAYGYTF.